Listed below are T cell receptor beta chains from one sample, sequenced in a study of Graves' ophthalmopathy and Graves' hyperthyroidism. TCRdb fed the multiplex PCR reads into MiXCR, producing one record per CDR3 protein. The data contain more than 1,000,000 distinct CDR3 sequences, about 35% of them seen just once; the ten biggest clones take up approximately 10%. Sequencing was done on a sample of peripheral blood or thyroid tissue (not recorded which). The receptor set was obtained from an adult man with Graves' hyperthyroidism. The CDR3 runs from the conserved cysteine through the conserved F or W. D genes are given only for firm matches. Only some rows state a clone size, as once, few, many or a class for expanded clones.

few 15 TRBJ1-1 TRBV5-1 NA TGCGCCAGCAGCCAAGAAGGACAGTCCTACACTGAAGCTTTCTTT CASSQEGQSYTEAFF
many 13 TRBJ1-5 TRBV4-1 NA TGCGCCAGCAGCCAAGATGAAGATCAGCCCCAGCATTTT CASSQDEDQPQHF
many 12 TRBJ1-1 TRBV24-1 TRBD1 TGTGCCACCAGCGACAGGGGGACTGAAGCTTTCTTT CATSDRGTEAFF
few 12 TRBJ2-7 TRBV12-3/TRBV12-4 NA TGTGCCAGCAGCGGGCGGCCTTACGAGCAGTACTTC CASSGRPYEQYF
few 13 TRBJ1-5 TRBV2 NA TGTGCCTCCAGGATAGAGGGAGGACAGCCCCAGCATTTT CASRIEGGQPQHF
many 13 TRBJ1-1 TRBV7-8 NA TGTGCCAGCAGCTTAGTCGACGCACGCAAAGCTTTCTTT CASSLVDARKAFF
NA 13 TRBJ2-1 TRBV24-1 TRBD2 TGTGCCACCAGTGATTGGGTAGCGGGACCGACGTTCTTC CATSDWVAGPTFF
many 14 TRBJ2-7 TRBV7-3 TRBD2 TGTGCCAGCAGCTTAGGCGGGAGAAATTACGAGCAGTACTTC CASSLGGRNYEQYF
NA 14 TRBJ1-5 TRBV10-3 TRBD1 TGTGCCGCACAGGGGGCAGGCGGCAATCAGCCCCAGCATTTT CAAQGAGGNQPQHF
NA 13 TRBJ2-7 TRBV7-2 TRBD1 TGTGCCGGCAGCTTGACAGGGGGGTACGAGCAGTACTTC CAGSLTGGYEQYF
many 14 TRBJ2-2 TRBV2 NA TGTGCCAGCAGTGACCGGGGGAACACCGGGGAGCTGTTTTTT CASSDRGNTGELFF
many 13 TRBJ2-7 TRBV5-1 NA TGCGCCAGCAGCTTGTCGTACAGCTACGAGCAGTACTTC CASSLSYSYEQYF
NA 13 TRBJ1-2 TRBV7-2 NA TGTGCCAGCAGCTTGGACCGTCAATTGGGCTACACCTTC CASSLDRQLGYTF
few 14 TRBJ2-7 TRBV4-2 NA TGTGCCAGCAGCCCCTTTAGCGGAGCGTACGAGCAGTACTTC CASSPFSGAYEQYF
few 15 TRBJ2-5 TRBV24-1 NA TGTGCCACCAGTGATCCCGGGACGTTTAAAGAGACCCAGTACTTC CATSDPGTFKETQYF
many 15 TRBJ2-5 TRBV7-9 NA TGTGCCAGCAGCTTTCCAGGGACGGTCCAAGAGACCCAGTACTTC CASSFPGTVQETQYF
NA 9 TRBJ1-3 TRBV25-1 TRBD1 TGTGCCAGCAGTGGATCGACAGGGTTT CASSGSTGF
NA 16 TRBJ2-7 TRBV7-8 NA TGTGCCAGCAGCCCAGACGAGGACATTTTAGGCTACGAGCAGTACTTC CASSPDEDILGYEQYF
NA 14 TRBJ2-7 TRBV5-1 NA TGCGCCAGCAGCGAAGAGTGGCATGCATACGAGCAGTACTTC CASSEEWHAYEQYF
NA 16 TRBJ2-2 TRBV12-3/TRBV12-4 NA TGTGCCAGCAGTTTAGGACTAGTGGTGAACACCGGGGAGCTGTTTTTT CASSLGLVVNTGELFF
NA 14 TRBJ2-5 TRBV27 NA TGTGCCAGCAGTTTATCGTCCGGGAAGGAGACCCAGTACTTC CASSLSSGKETQYF
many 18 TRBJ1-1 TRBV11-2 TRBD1 TGTGCCAGCAGCTTAATCAGGCGAGGGACAGCGAGGAACACTGAAGCTTTCTTT CASSLIRRGTARNTEAFF
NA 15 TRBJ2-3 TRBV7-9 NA TGTGCCAGCAGCCCCCAAGGTCGGAGCACAGATACGCAGTATTTT CASSPQGRSTDTQYF
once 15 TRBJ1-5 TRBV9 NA TGTGCCAGCAGCGATGGAGGGGTTTGGGGGGAGACCCAGCATTTT CASSDGGVWGETQHF
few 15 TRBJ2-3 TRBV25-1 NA TGTGCCAGCAGTTACAGGGGGGGGATCACAGATACGCAGTATTTT CASSYRGGITDTQYF
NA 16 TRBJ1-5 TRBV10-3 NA TGTGCCAGCAGTTTACAGGCAGGAGGCAGCAATCAGCCCCAGCATTTT CASSLQAGGSNQPQHF
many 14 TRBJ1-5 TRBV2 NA TGTGCCAGCAGCGAGGGCAGACAGAATCAGCCCCAGCATTTT CASSEGRQNQPQHF
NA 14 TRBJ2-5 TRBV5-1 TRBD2 TGCGCCAGCAGCTTGGTTAGCGGGGGGCAGACCCAGTACTTC CASSLVSGGQTQYF
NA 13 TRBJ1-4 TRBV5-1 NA TGCGCCAGCAGGGACGGACCTCGCGAAAAACTGTTTTTT CASRDGPREKLFF
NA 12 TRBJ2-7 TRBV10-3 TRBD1 TGTGCCAGCCGGGGACAGGGAAATCAGCAGTACTTC CASRGQGNQQYF
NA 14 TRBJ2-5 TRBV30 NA TGTGCCTGGGGTCGGGGGGCTAGCTCCCAGGACCAGTACTTC CAWGRGASSQDQYF
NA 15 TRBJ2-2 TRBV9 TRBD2 TGTGCCAGCAGCCCCCGTTGGGGGGGGTTAGGGGAGCTGTTTTTT CASSPRWGGLGELFF
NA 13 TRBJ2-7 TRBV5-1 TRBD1 TGCGCCAGCAGCGGACAGGGAAGGTCCGAGCAGTACTTC CASSGQGRSEQYF
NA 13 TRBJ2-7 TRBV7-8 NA TGTGCCAGCAGCTTTGGTACGGGGCCCCAGCAGTACTTC CASSFGTGPQQYF
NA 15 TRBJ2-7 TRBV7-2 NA TGTGCCAGCAGCGCCGAATCCGGGGCTTCCTACGAGCAGTACTTC CASSAESGASYEQYF
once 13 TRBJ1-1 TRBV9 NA TGTGCCAGTCCCTCCACCGGAAACACTGAAGCTTTCTTT CASPSTGNTEAFF
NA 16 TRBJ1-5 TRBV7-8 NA TGTGCCAGAAGCTTAGCGTGGAGCAAGGGTTCGCGGCCCCAGCATTTT CARSLAWSKGSRPQHF
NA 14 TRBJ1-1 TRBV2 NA TGTGCCAGCAGTGAAGGGTATAGGCCGGCTGAAGCTTTCTTT CASSEGYRPAEAFF
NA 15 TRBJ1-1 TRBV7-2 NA TGTGCCAGCAGCTGGACCAGGAAGGTGGGGACTGAAGCTTTCTTT CASSWTRKVGTEAFF
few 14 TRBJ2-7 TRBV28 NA TGTGCCAGCAGTCCAAGCAGCGTGGTCTACGAGCAGTACTTC CASSPSSVVYEQYF
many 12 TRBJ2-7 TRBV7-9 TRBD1 TGTGCCAGCAGCCGAGGGACAGACGAGCAGTACTTC CASSRGTDEQYF
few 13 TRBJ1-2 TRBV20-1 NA TGCAGTGCTAGGACAGGCAATAACTATGGCTACACCTTC CSARTGNNYGYTF
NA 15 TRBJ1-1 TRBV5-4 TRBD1 TGTGCCAGCAGCCACACCGGGACAGGCCCCACTGAAGCTTTCTTT CASSHTGTGPTEAFF
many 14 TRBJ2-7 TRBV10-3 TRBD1 TGTGCCATCAGGCCCGGACAGGGGGCGGACGAGCAGTACTTC CAIRPGQGADEQYF
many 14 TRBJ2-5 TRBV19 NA TGTGCCAGTAGTATTAGGCTAGCACGAGAGACCCAGTACTTC CASSIRLARETQYF
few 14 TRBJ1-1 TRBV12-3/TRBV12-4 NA TGTGCCAGCAGTTACCCACAGGGGAACACTGAAGCTTTCTTT CASSYPQGNTEAFF
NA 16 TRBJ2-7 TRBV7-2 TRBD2 TGTGCCAGCAGTTACTCCGGGACTAGCGGTCCCTACGAGCAGTACTTC CASSYSGTSGPYEQYF
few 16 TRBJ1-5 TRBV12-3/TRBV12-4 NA TGTGCCAGCAGTTTAGCTGTCGCAAATAGCAATCAGCCCCAGCATTTT CASSLAVANSNQPQHF
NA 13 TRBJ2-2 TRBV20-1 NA TGCAGTGCTAAACCTCGGAACACCGGGGAGCTGTTTTTT CSAKPRNTGELFF
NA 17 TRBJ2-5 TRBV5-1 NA TGTGCCAGCAGCTTAATGATTAGGCCCCGCAACCAAGAGACCCAGTACTTC CASSLMIRPRNQETQYF
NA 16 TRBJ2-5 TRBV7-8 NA TGTGCCAGCAGCCGATATATCCCGGCCCCCGTGGAGACCCAGTACTTC CASSRYIPAPVETQYF
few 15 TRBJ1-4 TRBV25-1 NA TGTGCCAGCAGTCGACTACGCAAGGACAGAGAAAAACTGTTTTTT CASSRLRKDREKLFF
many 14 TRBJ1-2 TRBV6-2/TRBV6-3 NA TGTGCCAGCAGTCGGACAGCCTCTAACTATGGCTACACCTTC CASSRTASNYGYTF
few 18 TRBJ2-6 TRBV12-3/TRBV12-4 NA TGTGCCAGCAGACAACGAGGACAGACCCAGAGTGGGGCCAACGTCCTGACTTTC CASRQRGQTQSGANVLTF
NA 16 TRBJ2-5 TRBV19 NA TGTGCCAGTAGTATCCGAGCAGACTCATTGGGGGAGACCCAGTACTTC CASSIRADSLGETQYF